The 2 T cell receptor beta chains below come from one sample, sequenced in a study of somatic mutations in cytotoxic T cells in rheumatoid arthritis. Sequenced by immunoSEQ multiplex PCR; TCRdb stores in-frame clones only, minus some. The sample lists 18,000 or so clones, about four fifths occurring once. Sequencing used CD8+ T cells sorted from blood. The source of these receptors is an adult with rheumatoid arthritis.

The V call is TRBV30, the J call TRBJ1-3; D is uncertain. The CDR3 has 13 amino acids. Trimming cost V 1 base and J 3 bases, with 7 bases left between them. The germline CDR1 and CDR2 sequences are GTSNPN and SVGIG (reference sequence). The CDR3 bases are TGTGCCTGGAGTGAGGGAATTGGAAACACCATATATTTT. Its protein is CAWSEGIGNTIYF. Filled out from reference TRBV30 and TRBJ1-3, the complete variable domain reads SQTIHQWPATLVQPVGSPLSLECTVEGTSNPNLYWYRQAAGRGLQLLFYSVGIGQISSEVPQNLSASRPQDRQFILSSKKLLLSDSGFYLCAWSEGIGNTIYFGEGSWLTVV.

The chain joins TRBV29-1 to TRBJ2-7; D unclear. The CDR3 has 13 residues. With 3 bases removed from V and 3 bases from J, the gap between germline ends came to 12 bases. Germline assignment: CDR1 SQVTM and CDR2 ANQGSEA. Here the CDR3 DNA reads TGCAGCGTTGATGGAACAGATCACTACGAGCAGTACTTC. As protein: CSVDGTDHYEQYF.